These 27 T cell receptor beta chains came from one sample sequenced in a study of blood T cell repertoires in COVID-19. Libraries were prepared by immunoSEQ multiplex PCR; TCRdb keeps only in-frame clonotypes and omits some of them. The profile covers under 300,000 clones, with 82% appearing a single time and more than 4.5% taken by the ten largest. Sequencing input: peripheral blood. Receptors were obtained from a woman of 80 years or more with active or convalescent COVID-19.

The chain uses TRBV2 and TRBJ1-1; no definite D call. V was cut by 6 bases and J by 6 bases, with 17 bases left in between. Germline-derived CDR1 and CDR2 are SNHLY and FYNNEI. CDR3 length equals 14 residues. In DNA, the CDR3 is TGTGCCAGCAGGCCTGACTTCGGAGGCGCTGAAGCTTTCTTT. Protein sequence: CASRPDFGGAEAFF.

V usage is TRBV6-2 or TRBV6-3 and J usage is TRBJ1-2; D gene ambiguous. The CDR3 length is 14 residues. V lost 4 bases and J 7 bases, leaving 16 bases between the germline ends. CDR1 MNHEY and CDR2 SVGEGT come from the germline V gene. Here the CDR3 reads CASSSSLLRVGYTF. The DNA of the CDR3 is TGTGCCAGCAGTTCCTCATTGCTGAGGGTTGGCTACACCTTC.

This chain connects TRBV19 to TRBJ1-5; TRBD1 matches at 7 bases. The CDR3 has 13 residues. CDR1 and CDR2 from the germline V gene are LNHDA and SQIVND (reference sequence). V shed 6 bases and J 6 bases; nucleotides not matched to a gene: 5. CDR3 sequence (DNA): TGTGCCAGTAGGATCGACAGGGCTCAGCCCCAGCATTTT. It encodes CASRIDRAQPQHF.

This clone has just one count. The chain joins TRBV7-8 to TRBJ1-1; TRBD1 might be the D (6 bases). Between the trimmed V and J ends, which lost 5 bases and 1 base, there was a span of 17 bases. Germline V gene sequence: CDR1 SGHVS, CDR2 FQNEAQ. The CDR3 runs to 16 residues. The CDR3 sequence: CASSPLIRTANTEAFF. CDR3 sequence (DNA): TGTGCCAGCAGCCCCTTGATCCGGACAGCGAACACTGAAGCTTTCTTT. Together with reference TRBV7-8 and TRBJ1-1, the CDR3 gives the full variable domain: GAGVSQSPRYKVAKRGQDVALRCDPISGHVSLFWYQQALGQGPEFLTYFQNEAQLDKSGLPSDRFFAERPEGSVSTLKIQRTQQEDSAVYLCASSPLIRTANTEAFFGQGTRLTVV.

The genes are TRBV5-1 and TRBJ2-3; D perhaps matches TRBD2 (5 bases). Germline V gene data show CDR1 as SGHRS and CDR2 as YFSETQ. Trimming cost V 5 bases and J 2 bases, with 15 bases left between them. The CDR3 loop spans 15 amino acids. This CDR3 is CASSSGLLATDTQYF. For the CDR3, the DNA is TGCGCCAGCAGTTCCGGACTTCTCGCCACAGATACGCAGTATTTT. Drawing the rest from reference TRBV5-1 and TRBJ2-3, the complete variable domain is KAGVTQTPRYLIKTRGQQVTLSCSPISGHRSVSWYQQTPGQGLQFLFEYFSETQRNKGNFPGRFSGRQFSNSRSEMNVSTLELGDSALYLCASSSGLLATDTQYFGPGTRLTVL.

The chain combines TRBV18 with TRBJ1-5; 8 bases map to TRBD1. The CDR3 length is 16 residues. The germline V gene has CDR1 KGHSH and CDR2 LQKENI. The ends lost 3 bases at V and 1 base at J; junction bases unmatched: 5. CDR3 DNA sequence: TGTGCCAGCTCACCCTCACAGGGGGAAAGCAATCAGCCCCAGCATTTT. Amino acid sequence: CASSPSQGESNQPQHF.

V gene TRBV4-1 combines with J gene TRBJ1-5; D uncertain. CDR1 and CDR2 (germline): MGHRA, YSYEKL. The CDR3 is made up of 16 amino acids. V lost 0 bases to trimming and J lost 2 bases, with 11 bases between them. CDR3 in amino acids: CASSQDGVVGNQPQHF. CDR3 in DNA: TGCGCCAGCAGCCAAGATGGAGTCGTGGGCAATCAGCCCCAGCATTTT.

The rearrangement links TRBV30 to TRBJ1-1; 8 nucleotides align to TRBD1. The CDR3 totals 17 residues. Germline V CDR1 and CDR2: GTSNPN, SVGIG (reference sequence). V lost 5 bases, J lost 0 bases, and 14 bases stayed unmatched. For the CDR3, the DNA is TGTGCCTGGGCCCCGGACAGGGTGCCGAGATTGAACACTGAAGCTTTCTTT. This sequence encodes CAWAPDRVPRLNTEAFF. Supplemented by reference TRBV30 and TRBJ1-1, the full variable domain reads SQTIHQWPATLVQPVGSPLSLECTVEGTSNPNLYWYRQAAGRGLQLLFYSVGIGQISSEVPQNLSASRPQDRQFILSSKKLLLSDSGFYLCAWAPDRVPRLNTEAFFGQGTRLTVV.

Concerning this clone itself: One end of the junction fails to match germline, which may point to a read error. V gene TRBV7-2 combines with J gene TRBJ2-3; D is tentatively TRBD1 or TRBD2 (6 bases each). CDR3 length: 13 amino acids. Germline CDR1 reads SGHTA; CDR2 reads FQGNSA. The CDR3 DNA reads as TGTGCCAGCAGGTTAGGGGGGCCGCGTCGTCTGTATTTT. Amino acids: CASRLGGPRRLYF.

V is TRBV7-2 and J is TRBJ2-1; TRBD2 matches 9 bases. The CDR3 extends over 16 amino acids. Germline CDR1 reads SGHTA; CDR2 reads FQGNSA. Losses at the gene ends were 5 bases for V and 8 bases for J; bases not matched to a gene: 13. The CDR3 sequence: CASSPMAAGGTHEQFF. The CDR3 DNA reads as TGTGCCAGCAGCCCAATGGCGGCGGGAGGGACCCATGAGCAGTTCTTC.

Regarding this clone: A junction end diverges from the germline sequence, so it may reflect a read error. The rearrangement uses TRBV11-2 and TRBJ1-1, with D unresolved. The CDR3 covers 14 residues. The germline V gene has CDR1 SGHAT and CDR2 FQNNGV. The DNA of the CDR3 is TGTGCCAGCAGCTTAGCTTTATCTGTGACACCTCCCCGTTTT. Protein sequence: CASSLALSVTPPRF.

The V call is TRBV5-6, the J call TRBJ2-1, with 10 bases aligning to TRBD2. The CDR3 has 15 amino acids. In germline, CDR1 is SGHDT, CDR2 YYEEEE. V was pared by 4 bases and J by 8 bases, with 9 bases of the junction left unmatched. The CDR3 sequence is CASSDSGRIVHEQFF. The DNA of the CDR3 is TGTGCCAGCAGCGATAGCGGGAGGATTGTCCATGAGCAGTTCTTC.

This chain links TRBV28 with TRBJ2-3, with D unclear. The V gene lost 2 bases and the J gene lost 8 bases, with 11 bases spanning the gap. The CDR3 totals 13 residues. Looked up from germline, CDR1 is MDHEN and CDR2 is SYDVKM. CDR3 DNA sequence: TGTGCCAGCAGTTTACTGCCAGTACGTACGCAGTATTTT. This gives the protein CASSLLPVRTQYF.

The chain's CDR3 is CAISESTRPPRDTQYF. The CDR3 coding sequence is TGTGCCATCAGTGAGTCGACTCGACCCCCTCGAGATACGCAGTATTTT. The rearrangement joins TRBV10-3 to TRBJ2-3; D is unresolved. The CDR3 contains 16 residues. V was trimmed by 0 bases and J by 5 bases, leaving 15 bases between them. CDR1 and CDR2 from the germline V gene are ENHRY and SYGVKD.

This clone was picked up a small number of times. The chain carries TRBV6-5 and TRBJ2-7; no clear D. Germline loops: CDR1 MNHEY, CDR2 SVGAGI. V shed 6 bases and J shed 3 bases, with 12 bases lying between them. The CDR3 runs to 13 residues. The chain's CDR3 is CASSLTDFYEQYF. The CDR3 nucleotides read TGTGCCAGCAGCTTGACTGATTTCTACGAGCAGTACTTC.

The chain recombines TRBV5-1 with TRBJ2-5; D gene ambiguous. CDR3 length equals 13 residues. V shed 1 base and J shed 5 bases, with 9 bases lying between them. From germline, CDR1 is SGHRS and CDR2 YFSETQ. In DNA form, the CDR3 reads TGCGCCAGCAGCTTGTCCGGGTACGAGACCCAGTACTTC. This translates into CASSLSGYETQYF.

The chain is built from TRBV18 and TRBJ2-2, with 9 positions matching TRBD1. This CDR3 is 19 amino acids long. CDR1 and CDR2 (germline): KGHSH, LQKENI. V shed 4 bases and J 2 bases; nucleotides not matched to a gene: 14. CDR3 protein: CASSQNTLSGQGNTGELFF. The CDR3 bases are TGTGCCAGCTCACAGAATACCCTTTCGGGACAGGGTAACACCGGGGAGCTGTTTTTT.

This clone was seen more than once but under ten times. This chain connects TRBV19 to TRBJ1-5, with D maybe TRBD1 (6 bases). Germline CDR1 reads LNHDA; CDR2 reads SQIVND (reference sequence). This CDR3 is 20 amino acids long. V was cut by 4 bases and J by 0 bases, with 25 bases left in between. The CDR3 nucleotides read TGTGCCAGTAGTACCTTTACCGGGACAATCGGGGGGTATAGCAATCAGCCCCAGCATTTT. Translation gives CASSTFTGTIGGYSNQPQHF.

This clone came up once. The chain combines TRBV5-1 with TRBJ1-4, with a possible D match to TRBD1 (6 bases). The germline CDR1 and CDR2 sequences are SGHRS and YFSETQ. Trimming took 5 bases from V and 0 from J, leaving 11 bases between them. This CDR3 region has 15 residues. CDR3 loop: CASRRTVTTNEKLFF. CDR3 bases: TGCGCCAGCAGAAGGACAGTTACAACTAATGAAAAACTGTTTTTT.

The chain recombines TRBV19 with TRBJ2-2, with D perhaps TRBD1 (6 bases). Trimming left V 7 bases short and J 6 bases short, with 18 bases between. The germline V gene encodes CDR1 LNHDA and CDR2 SQIVND (reference sequence). The CDR3 length is 15 residues. The CDR3: CASNEGQFIPGELFF. In DNA, the CDR3 is TGTGCCAGTAACGAAGGACAGTTCATCCCCGGGGAGCTGTTTTTT.

V usage is TRBV5-4 and J usage is TRBJ1-2; TRBD1 is a possible D gene (6 bases). V lost 3 bases, J lost 2 bases, and 17 bases lay in between. Germline CDR1 and CDR2: SGHNT and YYREEE (reference sequence). The CDR3 spans 16 residues. For the CDR3, the DNA is TGTGCCAGCAGCTCCCCTAATTCTCAGGGGAACTATGGCTACACCTTC. Residues: CASSSPNSQGNYGYTF.

The V call is TRBV28, the J call TRBJ2-7; no firm D call. This CDR3 comprises 16 residues. The V gene's germline CDR1 is MDHEN and CDR2 SYDVKM. Deletions cut 8 bases from V and 0 bases from J, with 20 bases between. The CDR3 here is CASCPLPGSHSYEQYF. The CDR3 DNA reads TGTGCCAGCTGCCCCCTTCCCGGGTCCCACTCCTACGAGCAGTACTTC.

This chain joins TRBV10-3 and TRBJ1-3; D possibly corresponds to TRBD1 (5 bases). CDR1 is ENHRY and CDR2 is SYGVKD in the germline V gene. The CDR3 is 15 amino acids. Trimming shortened V by 7 bases and J by 1 base, and 14 bases separated the two germline ends. CDR3 residues: CAITEPDRSGNTIYF. The CDR3 nucleotides are TGTGCCATCACCGAACCCGACAGATCTGGAAACACCATATATTTT.

The CDR3 spells CASTQGGRGFTGELFF. The DNA of the CDR3 is TGTGCCAGCACCCAGGGTGGGCGGGGATTCACCGGGGAGCTGTTTTTT. V usage is TRBV2 and J usage is TRBJ2-2, with D tentatively TRBD2 (6 bases). Germline V gene lookup returns CDR1 SNHLY and CDR2 FYNNEI. The V end lost 7 bases, the J end lost 4 bases, and 19 bases lay between the germline ends. The CDR3 runs to 16 residues.

This chain links TRBV5-1 with TRBJ2-5, with 11 bases lining up with TRBD1. Germline V lookup: CDR1 SGHRS, CDR2 YFSETQ. There are 15 residues in the CDR3. V was clipped by 4 bases and J by 4 bases; unmatched bases: 6. The CDR3 region is CASSPGTGGRETQYF. DNA for the CDR3: TGCGCCAGCAGCCCCGGGACAGGGGGTCGAGAGACCCAGTACTTC.

V usage is TRBV6-4 and J usage is TRBJ1-2, with D maybe TRBD1 (5 bases). Germline CDR1 is MRHNA and CDR2 is SNTAGT. V was clipped by 0 bases and J by 8 bases, with 19 bases between them. The CDR3 is 16 amino acids. The CDR3 protein is CASSDSTGGDSGGYTF. The CDR3 DNA sequence: TGTGCCAGCAGTGACTCAACCGGTGGGGACTCGGGAGGCTACACCTTC.

The J gene is TRBJ2-7, the V gene TRBV7-9; 9 bases fit TRBD2. V trimming: 2 bases; J trimming: 0 bases; junction bases outside the gene matches: 11. Germline-derived CDR1 and CDR2 are SEHNR and FQNEAQ (reference sequence). The CDR3 extends over 18 amino acids. CDR3 DNA: TGTGCCAGCAGCTTAACTCCTCTAGCGGGAACGCACTCCTACGAGCAGTACTTC. This encodes CASSLTPLAGTHSYEQYF.